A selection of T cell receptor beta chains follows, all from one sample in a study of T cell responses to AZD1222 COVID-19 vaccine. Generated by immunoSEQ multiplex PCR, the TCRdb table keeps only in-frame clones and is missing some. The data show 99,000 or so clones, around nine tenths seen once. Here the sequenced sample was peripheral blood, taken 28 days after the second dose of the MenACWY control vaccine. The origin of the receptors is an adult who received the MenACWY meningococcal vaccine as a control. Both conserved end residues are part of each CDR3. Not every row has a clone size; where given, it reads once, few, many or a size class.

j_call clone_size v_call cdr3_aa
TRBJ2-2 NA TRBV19 CASKTGMNTGELFF
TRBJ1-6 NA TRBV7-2 CASSLRMGHSPLHF
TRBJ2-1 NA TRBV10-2 CASSEFRSGGPREQFF
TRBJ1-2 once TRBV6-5 CASSYSQAANYGYTF
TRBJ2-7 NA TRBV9 CASSGAAGPYEQYF
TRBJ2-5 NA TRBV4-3 CASSQGPGAIGETQYF
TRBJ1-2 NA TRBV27 CASSPQGALGYGYTF
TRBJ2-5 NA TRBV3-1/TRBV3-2 CASSPYRDQETQYF
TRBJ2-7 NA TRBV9 CASSVAGGSEQYF
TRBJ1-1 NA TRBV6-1 CASGETGMNTEAFF
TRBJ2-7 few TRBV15 CATSRRTGFSEQYF
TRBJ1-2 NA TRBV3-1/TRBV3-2 CASSQGLGGNYGYTF
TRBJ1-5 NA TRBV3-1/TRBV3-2 CASSPRTGPQHF
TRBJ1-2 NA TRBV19 CASSIGQGARGYTF
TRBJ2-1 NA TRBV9 CASSPRDDYNEQFF
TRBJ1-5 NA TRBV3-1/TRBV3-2 CASSPPQRSNQPQHF
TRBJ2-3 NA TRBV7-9 CASSPRARGPSTDTQYF
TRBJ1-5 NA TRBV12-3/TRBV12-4 CASSPPNQPQHF
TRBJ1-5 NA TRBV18 CASSPTQGLNQPQHF
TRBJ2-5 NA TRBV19 CARDNQETQYF
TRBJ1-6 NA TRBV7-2 CASSIKAAGYNSPLHF
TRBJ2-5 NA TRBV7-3 CASSLTGLSQETQYF
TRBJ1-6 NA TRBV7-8 CASSPRTGGSYNSPLHF
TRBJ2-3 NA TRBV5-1 CASSLEGLGFGTDTQYF
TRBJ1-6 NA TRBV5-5 CASSRTGVYSPLHF
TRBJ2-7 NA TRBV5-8 CASIPDRTPHEQYF
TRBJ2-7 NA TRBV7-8 CASSLERLVYEQYF
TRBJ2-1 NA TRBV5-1 CASSLTGTEYNEQFF
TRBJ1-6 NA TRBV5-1 CASSSGTGGSPLHF
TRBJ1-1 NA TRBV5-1 CASSLASNTEAFF
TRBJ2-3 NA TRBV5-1 CASSSFSTDTQYF
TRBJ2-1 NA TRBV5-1 CASSLALWGNEQFF
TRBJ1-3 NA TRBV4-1 CASSNALRGHSGNTIYF
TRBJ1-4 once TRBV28 CASSTRTASNEKLFF
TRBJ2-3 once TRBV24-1 CATSDPSRATDTQYF
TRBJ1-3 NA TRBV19 CASSMKGNSGNTIYF
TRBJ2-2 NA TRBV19 CASDRGGAVDTGELFF
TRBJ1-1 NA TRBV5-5 CASSTDRGRLGTEAFF
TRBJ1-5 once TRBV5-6 CASSLGVYSNQPQHF
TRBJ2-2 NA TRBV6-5 CASSYSNTGELFF
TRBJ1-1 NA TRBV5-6 CASSLGARTNTEAFF
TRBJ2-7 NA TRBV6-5 CATRQGHGYEQYF
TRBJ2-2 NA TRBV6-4 CARMNRDRKNTGELFF
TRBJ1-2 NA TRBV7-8 CASSPDRNYGYTF
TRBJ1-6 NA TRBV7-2 CASSHGRYSPLHF
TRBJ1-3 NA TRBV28 CASSFRTISGNTIYF
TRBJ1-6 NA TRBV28 CASSYGYSPLHF
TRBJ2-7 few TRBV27 CASSLMVAGAYEQYF
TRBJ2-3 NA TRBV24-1 CATSDLDAGGGNTQYF
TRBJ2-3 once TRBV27 CASSSQGGSTDTQYF
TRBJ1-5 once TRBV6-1 CASSDGQGGNQPQHF
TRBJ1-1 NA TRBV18 CASSLVGPPNTEAFF